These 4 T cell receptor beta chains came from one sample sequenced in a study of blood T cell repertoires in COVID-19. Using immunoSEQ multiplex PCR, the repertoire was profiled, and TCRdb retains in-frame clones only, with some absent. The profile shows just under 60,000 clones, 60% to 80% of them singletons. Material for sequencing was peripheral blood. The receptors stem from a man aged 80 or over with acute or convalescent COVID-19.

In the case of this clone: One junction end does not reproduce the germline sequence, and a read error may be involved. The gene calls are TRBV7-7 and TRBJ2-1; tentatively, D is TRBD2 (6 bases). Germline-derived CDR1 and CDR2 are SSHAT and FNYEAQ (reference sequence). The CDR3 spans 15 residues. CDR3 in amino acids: CASSLGGQSYNEQFF. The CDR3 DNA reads TGTGCTAGCAGCTTGGGAGGTCAAAGCTACAATGAGCAGTTCTTC.

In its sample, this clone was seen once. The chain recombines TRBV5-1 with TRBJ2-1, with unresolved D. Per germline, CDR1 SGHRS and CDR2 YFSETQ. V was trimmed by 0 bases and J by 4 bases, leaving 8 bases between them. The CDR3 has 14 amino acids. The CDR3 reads CASSLDSQYNEQFF. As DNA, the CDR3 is TGCGCCAGCAGCTTGGACTCTCAATACAATGAGCAGTTCTTC.

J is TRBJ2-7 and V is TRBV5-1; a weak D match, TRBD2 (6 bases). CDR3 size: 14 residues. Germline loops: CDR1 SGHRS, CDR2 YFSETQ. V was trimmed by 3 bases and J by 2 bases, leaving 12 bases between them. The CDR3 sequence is CASSWDSGPYEQYF. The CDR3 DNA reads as TGCGCCAGCAGCTGGGATAGCGGACCCTACGAGCAGTACTTC.

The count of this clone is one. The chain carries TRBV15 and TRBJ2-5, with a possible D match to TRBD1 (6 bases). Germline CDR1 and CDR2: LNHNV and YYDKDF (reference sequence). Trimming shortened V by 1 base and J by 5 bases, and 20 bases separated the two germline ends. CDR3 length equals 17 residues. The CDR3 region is CATSRGPGGAGEETQYF. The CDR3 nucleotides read TGTGCCACCAGCAGAGGTCCTGGGGGCGCGGGCGAGGAGACCCAGTACTTC. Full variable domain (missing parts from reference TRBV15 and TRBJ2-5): DAMVIQNPRYQVTQFGKPVTLSCSQTLNHNVMYWYQQKSSQAPKLLFHYYDKDFNNEADTPDNFQSRRPNTSFCFLDIRSPGLGDTAMYLCATSRGPGGAGEETQYFGPGTRLLVL.